This TCR beta chain originates from a study of regulatory T cells in long-lasting Graves disease. Findings and caveats of the study: The TCR repertoire of persistent Graves' patients was less diverse than that of newly diagnosed ones. Repertoires from persistent disease leaned toward TRBV28, TRBJ1-2 and TRBJ2-5.

Germline CDR1 LNHDA, CDR2 SQIVND (reference sequence). The CDR3 totals 17 residues. V lost 5 bases and J lost 0; bases outside the gene matches: 10. The time point denotes: newly diagnosed GD, antithyroid drugs for less than 3 months. Preparation of the TCR library used RNA extracted from PBMCs. For this clonotype: Its cognate antigen is unknown.

Through Arm-PCR of CDR3 regions and iRepertoire HTBI primers, TCR beta libraries were built. One entry per CDR3 protein, called by TCRdb with MiXCR from the multiplex PCR reads. The sample records 400,000 to 500,000 distinct CDR3 sequences, over 14% being singletons. These data also formed part of another study, on T cells in Graves' hyperthyroidism and ophthalmopathy. That work adds: These patients, aged 18 to 65, had recently diagnosed hyperthyroidism lasting under 2 months.

This clonotype was sampled from a woman between 35 and 50 years old with Graves disease. The genes are TRBV19 and TRBJ2-5; 9 bases are a match to TRBD2. This specimen was peripheral blood mononuclear cells (PBMCs), taken at new diagnosis, from a patient treated with antithyroid drugs. The CDR3 bases are TGTGCCAGTAGTTCACTAGCTAGCGGGGCCTACCAAGAGACCCAGTACTTC. This translates into CASSSLASGAYQETQYF.